This passage covers 31 T cell receptor beta chains from one sample sequenced in a study of early T cells in non-severe SARS-CoV-2 infection. TCRdb ran MiXCR on the 5' RACE reads and lists one entry per CDR3 protein. The repertoire holds some 60,000 distinct CDR3 sequences, with about 10% as singletons. What was sequenced was whole blood. These receptors originate from an adult who was a healthcare worker with PCR-confirmed SARS-CoV-2 infection or an uninfected control (not recorded which).

In its sample, this clonotype was seen many times. This chain links TRBV29-1 with TRBJ2-2, with D unresolved. The CDR3 spans 15 residues. The germline V gene has CDR1 SQVTM and CDR2 ANQGSEA. V dropped 0 bases and J dropped 4 bases, with 12 bases sitting between them. The CDR3: CSVEEMRGFTGELFF. The CDR3 DNA sequence: TGCAGCGTTGAAGAAATGCGAGGATTCACCGGGGAGCTGTTTTTT.

The genes are TRBV10-2 and TRBJ2-1, with TRBD2 matching 9 bases. CDR1 and CDR2 (germline): WSHSY, SAAADI. The CDR3 runs to 13 residues. V gave up 8 bases and J gave up 10 bases; unmatched junction bases: 9. CDR3 loop: CASLVSGSNEQFF. CDR3 in DNA: TGCGCCAGCTTAGTTAGCGGGAGCAACGAGCAGTTCTTC.

In its sample, this clonotype was seen a few times. The V call is TRBV7-2, the J call TRBJ2-1; D not certain. Trimming removed 1 base from V and 9 bases from J, with 10 bases in between. Germline values: CDR1 SGHTA, CDR2 FQGNSA. The CDR3 is 13 amino acids. The CDR3 DNA reads TGTGCCAGCAGCTTAGGGCGGTTCCGTGAGCAGTTCTTC. Translating it yields CASSLGRFREQFF.

This clonotype was seen many times. CDR3 coding DNA: TGTGCCAGCAGCCTAGGGACGGTAGGGCGAACTAACACCGGGGAGCTGTTTTTT. Its translation: CASSLGTVGRTNTGELFF. The chain carries TRBV7-6 and TRBJ2-2; D could derive from TRBD1 or TRBD2 (5 bases each). This CDR3 has 18 amino acids. Trimming took off 5 bases at V and 2 bases at J, with 21 bases between the two ends. CDR1 and CDR2 (germline): SGHVS, FNYEAQ.

Ten or more counts support this clonotype. The chain uses TRBV5-6 and TRBJ2-7; D is uncertain. The CDR3 has 13 amino acids. Germline lookup yields CDR1 SGHDT and CDR2 YYEEEE. The V gene lost 1 base and the J gene lost 6 bases, with 11 bases spanning the gap. CDR3 in amino acids: CASSLPHWGEQYF. The CDR3 DNA sequence: TGTGCCAGCAGCTTGCCCCACTGGGGCGAGCAGTACTTC.

This clonotype has only a few counts. V usage is TRBV2 and J usage is TRBJ2-7; D possibly corresponds to TRBD2 (7 bases). From germline, CDR1 is SNHLY and CDR2 FYNNEI. This CDR3 has 13 amino acids. V was trimmed by 10 bases and J by 7 bases, leaving 20 bases between them. The CDR3 region has the DNA TGTGCCAATCGGGGGGCCTTAGATGGGGAGCAGTACTTC. This encodes CANRGALDGEQYF. Supplemented by reference TRBV2 and TRBJ2-7, the full variable domain reads EPEVTQTPSHQVTQMGQEVILRCVPISNHLYFYWYRQILGQKVEFLVSFYNNEISEKSEIFDDQFSVERPDGSNFTLKIRSTKLEDSAMYFCANRGALDGEQYFGPGTRLTVT.

A word on this clonotype: Given a much more abundant clone one base away, this may be a read error. V gene TRBV20-1 combines with J gene TRBJ1-4; D uncertain. The CDR3 totals 13 residues. Germline V gene sequence: CDR1 DFQATT, CDR2 SNEGSKA (reference sequence). CDR3 DNA sequence: TGCAGTCCTAGGTCTCGCAGTGAAGAAAAACTGTTTTTT. It is translated as CSPRSRSEEKLFF.

This clonotype was recorded a few times. The chain uses TRBV20-1 and TRBJ2-1, with D perhaps being TRBD1 or TRBD2 (5 bases each). The CDR3 loop spans 15 amino acids. Looked up from germline, CDR1 is DFQATT and CDR2 is SNEGSKA (reference sequence). V shed 0 bases and J shed 9 bases, with 18 bases lying between them. CDR3 nucleotides: TGCAGTGCTAGAGACCGCATTTTTGGGGGTAGTGAGCAGTTCTTC. This encodes CSARDRIFGGSEQFF.

This clonotype was seen a handful of times. This chain joins TRBV5-1 and TRBJ1-4; 7 bases map to TRBD1. The CDR3 is made up of 15 amino acids. Per germline, CDR1 SGHRS and CDR2 YFSETQ. J gave up 2 bases and V 7 bases, and 8 bases lay outside the gene matches. CDR3: CASRPQGGTNEKLFF. The CDR3 nucleotides are TGCGCCAGCCGGCCCCAGGGGGGCACTAATGAAAAACTGTTTTTT.

V gene TRBV9 combines with J gene TRBJ2-5; unclear D gene. The V and J ends lost 0 bases and 1 base respectively, with 13 bases between them. Germline CDR1 SGDLS, CDR2 YYNGEE. This CDR3 has 16 residues. CDR3 sequence reads: CASSVVPREAQETQYF. DNA of the CDR3: TGTGCCAGCAGCGTAGTGCCACGAGAGGCCCAAGAGACCCAGTACTTC. The full variable domain, rest sourced from reference TRBV9 and TRBJ2-5, is DSGVTQTPKHLITATGQRVTLRCSPRSGDLSVYWYQQSLDQGLQFLIQYYNGEERAKGNILERFSAQQFPDLHSELNLSSLELGDSALYFCASSVVPREAQETQYFGPGTRLLVL.

For the CDR3, the DNA is TGCGCCAGCAGCCAGCAGGGTTTCGAGACCCAGTACTTC. Translated: CASSQQGFETQYF. V gene TRBV4-1 combines with J gene TRBJ2-5, with D perhaps TRBD1 (5 bases). The CDR3 runs 13 residues. Trimming removed 3 bases at V and 5 bases at J, with 10 bases between. The germline V gene encodes CDR1 MGHRA and CDR2 YSYEKL.

There are a few counts of this clonotype. The chain recombines TRBV6-5 with TRBJ1-1; TRBD1 might be the D (6 bases). The CDR3 loop spans 16 amino acids. V was cut by 0 bases and J by 0 bases, with 11 bases left in between. Per the germline V gene, CDR1 is MNHEY and CDR2 is SVGAGI. CDR3 in DNA: TGTGCCAGCAGTTACTCCTTCGGGACAATGAACACTGAAGCTTTCTTT. Residues: CASSYSFGTMNTEAFF.

The V gene is TRBV19, the J gene TRBJ1-5; D may be TRBD1 (6 bases). V was trimmed by 10 bases and J by 1 base, leaving 23 bases between them. Germline V gene sequence: CDR1 LNHDA, CDR2 SQIVND (reference sequence). The CDR3 is 17 amino acids. The CDR3 spells CATRRDNLAHSNQPQHF. The DNA for the CDR3 is TGTGCCACCAGAAGGGACAACCTCGCCCACAGCAATCAGCCCCAGCATTTT. The full variable domain, in which reference TRBV19 and TRBJ1-5 provide the parts outside the CDR3, is DGGITQSPKYLFRKEGQNVTLSCEQNLNHDAMYWYRQDPGQGLRLIYYSQIVNDFQKGDIAEGYSVSREKKESFPLTVTSAQKNPTAFYLCATRRDNLAHSNQPQHFGDGTRLSIL.

This clonotype was seen ten or more times. This chain uses TRBV25-1 with TRBJ1-6; D not resolved. The CDR3 has 15 residues. V lost 2 bases and J 9 bases, leaving 14 bases between the germline ends. CDR1 MGHDK and CDR2 SYGVNS come from the germline V gene. The CDR3 bases are TGTGCCAGCAGTGAAAGGCAGGTCAGCGCTTCACCCCTCCACTTT. Protein sequence: CASSERQVSASPLHF.

This clonotype was picked up many times. The genes are TRBV20-1 and TRBJ2-2, with 10 bases lining up with TRBD2. The germline V gene has CDR1 DFQATT and CDR2 SNEGSKA (reference sequence). The CDR3 spans 16 residues. V dropped 0 bases and J dropped 7; count of bases not matched to a gene: 8. Here the CDR3 reads CSARDLLAGVGGELFF. In DNA form, the CDR3 reads TGCAGTGCTAGAGATCTTCTAGCGGGAGTGGGCGGGGAGCTGTTTTTT.

This clonotype was seen ten or more times. The chain joins TRBV3-1 to TRBJ2-6, with D hard to call. The ends were cut back, 0 bases at V and 8 bases at J, with 11 bases in the middle. Germline CDR1 is LGHDT and CDR2 is YNNKEL (reference sequence). The CDR3 consists of 15 residues. In DNA, the CDR3 is TGTGCCAGCAGCCAAGAAGGATTCGCCTCCAACGTCCTGACTTTC. It translates to CASSQEGFASNVLTF.

This chain joins TRBV29-1 and TRBJ1-1, with 11 bases fitting TRBD1. V lost 7 bases, J lost 2 bases, and 3 bases stayed unmatched. Germline CDR1 reads SQVTM; CDR2 reads ANQGSEA. The CDR3 has 13 residues. CDR3 protein: CSGRTGGNTEAFF. The CDR3 DNA is TGCAGCGGAAGGACAGGGGGCAACACTGAAGCTTTCTTT.

This clonotype showed up many times. The rearrangement joins TRBV20-1 to TRBJ2-2, with 7 bases matching TRBD2. Looked up from germline, CDR1 is DFQATT and CDR2 is SNEGSKA (reference sequence). CDR3 length: 14 residues. The V segment lost 6 bases and the J segment 0 bases; nucleotides outside the gene matches: 4. CDR3 region: CSATGTTNTGELFF. Here the CDR3 DNA reads TGCAGTGCCACCGGGACTACGAACACCGGGGAGCTGTTTTTT.

CDR3 sequence (DNA): TGTGCCACCAGCGGTCCAGGGGGCACTGAAGCTTTCTTT. This translates into CATSGPGGTEAFF. The V call is TRBV24-1, the J call TRBJ1-1; 7 nucleotides align to TRBD1. Germline values: CDR1 KGHDR, CDR2 SFDVKD. The CDR3 has 13 residues. V gave up 7 bases and J gave up 4 bases; unmatched junction bases: 5.

This clonotype was recorded a few times. The genes are TRBV6-2 or TRBV6-3 and TRBJ2-7; D could derive from TRBD1 or TRBD2 (5 bases each). The CDR3 sequence is 12 residues long. CDR1 is MNHEY and CDR2 is SVGEGT in the germline V gene. The ends were cut back, 6 bases at V and 4 bases at J, with 10 bases in the middle. The CDR3 here is CASRGTSYEQYF. CDR3 DNA sequence: TGTGCCAGCAGAGGGACCTCGTACGAGCAGTACTTC.

A word on this clonotype: A much more abundant neighbour one base away suggests this may be a read error. This chain links TRBV7-9 with TRBJ1-2, with 7 bases fitting TRBD1. Germline values: CDR1 SEHNR, CDR2 FQNEAQ (reference sequence). The CDR3 has 13 amino acids. CDR3 DNA sequence: TGTGCCAGCTGCCGAACCGTGGGACAGTTCCCTCCCTTC. Translation gives CASCRTVGQFPPF.

On this clonotype: This may be a read error, as it is one base from a much larger clone. V gene TRBV5-1 combines with J gene TRBJ2-7, with D unclear. Germline CDR1 reads SGHRS; CDR2 reads YFSETQ. V lost 4 bases and J lost 6, with 11 bases in between. This CDR3 spans 12 amino acids. The CDR3 DNA sequence: TGCGCCAGCAGCCCCTCCGGTATCGAGCAGTACTTC. It yields the protein CASSPSGIEQYF.

The J gene is TRBJ2-5, the V gene TRBV20-1; D perhaps matches TRBD1 (5 bases). Per germline, CDR1 DFQATT and CDR2 SNEGSKA (reference sequence). The CDR3 covers 12 residues. Deletions cut 4 bases from V and 5 bases from J, with 11 bases between. The CDR3 DNA reads as TGCAGTGCTACCCCCAAGGGGGAGACCCAGTACTTC. Translation gives CSATPKGETQYF.

To note about this clonotype: A much larger clone lies one base from this, so it may be a read error. This chain uses TRBV29-1 with TRBJ2-3; D uncertain. Germline V gene sequence: CDR1 SQVTM, CDR2 ANQGSEA. Trimming left V 3 bases short and J 6 bases short, with 10 bases between. CDR3 length equals 12 residues. CDR3 sequence reads: CSVEKQADTQYF. The CDR3 DNA is TGCAGCGTTGAGAAACAAGCGGATACGCAGTATTTT.

This clonotype was observed at least ten times. The V gene is TRBV20-1, the J gene TRBJ2-3, with D perhaps TRBD2 (6 bases). Germline V gene sequence: CDR1 DFQATT, CDR2 SNEGSKA (reference sequence). This CDR3 has 14 residues. V was cut by 6 bases and J by 4 bases, with 17 bases left in between. CDR3 sequence: CSAPAGSRADTQYF. In DNA form, the CDR3 reads TGCAGTGCCCCCGCCGGGAGTAGGGCAGATACGCAGTATTTT.

This clonotype showed up many times. The chain couples TRBV10-3 to TRBJ1-2; 9 bases align to TRBD1. Germline CDR1 and CDR2: ENHRY and SYGVKD. This CDR3 is built from 15 residues. The J segment lost 4 bases and the V segment lost 3 bases, leaving 6 bases of the junction unmatched. CDR3 in DNA: TGTGCCATCAGTGACTCCGGGACAGGGCTCTATGGCTACACCTTC. Translating it yields CAISDSGTGLYGYTF.

At least ten counts were recorded for this clonotype. The chain is built from TRBV7-3 and TRBJ2-1, with TRBD1 identical over 8 bases. V was clipped by 6 bases and J by 4 bases; unmatched bases: 8. The CDR3 has 15 residues. Germline V gene lookup returns CDR1 SGHTA and CDR2 FQGTGA. CDR3 sequence (DNA): TGTGCCAGCAGTTGGACAGGGTTGGATTACAATGAGCAGTTCTTC. It is translated as CASSWTGLDYNEQFF.

The chain employs TRBV2 and TRBJ2-5; 15 bases agree with TRBD2. V shed 6 bases and J 5 bases; nucleotides not matched to a gene: 4. Germline loops: CDR1 SNHLY, CDR2 FYNNEI. The CDR3 is made up of 15 amino acids. CDR3 DNA: TGTGCCAGCAGGGTAGGACTAGCGGGAGGGGAGACCCAGTACTTC. Protein: CASRVGLAGGETQYF. The full variable domain, rest sourced from reference TRBV2 and TRBJ2-5, is EPEVTQTPSHQVTQMGQEVILRCVPISNHLYFYWYRQILGQKVEFLVSFYNNEISEKSEIFDDQFSVERPDGSNFTLKIRSTKLEDSAMYFCASRVGLAGGETQYFGPGTRLLVL.

The V and J genes are TRBV7-2 and TRBJ2-7, with 8 positions matching TRBD2. CDR1 and CDR2 from the germline V gene are SGHTA and FQGNSA. The CDR3 is 14 amino acids. The V segment lost 5 bases and the J segment 2 bases; nucleotides outside the gene matches: 5. In nucleotides, the CDR3 is TGTGCCAGCAGCGAAATAGCGGGGCCCTACGAGCAGTACTTC. Encoded protein: CASSEIAGPYEQYF.

The rearrangement uses TRBV25-1 and TRBJ1-2, with 7 bases identical to TRBD1. CDR1 and CDR2 (germline): MGHDK, SYGVNS. The ends lost 3 bases at V and 3 bases at J; junction bases unmatched: 10. CDR3 length: 16 amino acids. The CDR3 is CASSDLYGTAYYGYTF. CDR3 DNA: TGTGCCAGCAGTGATTTGTACGGGACAGCGTACTATGGCTACACCTTC.

The chain uses TRBV2 and TRBJ2-7; D not certain. The length of the CDR3 is 12 residues. Per germline, CDR1 SNHLY and CDR2 FYNNEI. Trimming pared 3 bases from V and 6 bases from J, leaving 9 bases between. The CDR3 reads CASSEGVTEQYF. The CDR3 DNA sequence: TGTGCCAGCAGTGAGGGTGTCACCGAGCAGTACTTC.